This TCR beta chain was captured by sequencing in a study of T cell responses to AZD1222 COVID-19 vaccine. Clones were sequenced by immunoSEQ multiplex PCR, and TCRdb holds only the in-frame ones, with some missing. The data show 130,000 or so clones, 92% seen once. Germline V gene data show CDR1 as SNHLY and CDR2 as FYNNEI. The CDR3 length is 13 residues. The ends were cut back, 6 bases at V and 5 bases at J, with 13 bases in the middle. The receptor was derived from an adult who received the AZD1222 COVID-19 vaccine. The chain couples TRBV2 to TRBJ1-2; no firm D call. The source material was peripheral blood, sampled 28 days after the second AZD1222 dose. The CDR3 spells CASREEIGYGYTF. The CDR3 DNA reads as TGTGCCAGCAGGGAGGAGATAGGATATGGCTACACCTTC.